This record looks at one TCR beta chain sequence and its context. TCRdb's table, derived via immunoSEQ multiplex PCR, lists solely in-frame clones and lacks some. The sample carries 70,000 to 75,000 clones, around 94% recorded once. An approximately 120-subject validation cohort, separate from the approximately 670-subject first cohort, supplied the donors. This entry is derived from a study of cytomegalovirus exposure and HLA in healthy donors. The CDR3 totals 14 residues. Germline values: CDR1 GTSNPN, CDR2 SVGIG (reference sequence). Trimming stripped 2 bases from V and 3 bases from J, with 10 bases between.

Material: PBMCs. J is TRBJ1-4 and V is TRBV30; no reliable D call. The sequence came from a young woman in good health and CMV-seropositive. This CDR3 is CAWSPLQANEKLFF. CDR3 sequence (DNA): TGTGCCTGGAGTCCCTTGCAGGCTAATGAAAAACTGTTTTTT.